This entry features one T cell receptor beta chain sequence. These data are taken from a study of blood T cell repertoires in COVID-19. Study as a whole: The United States, Italy and Spain were the sources of the acute and convalescent COVID-19 samples.

Trimming left V 5 bases short and J 0 bases short, with 8 bases between. The CDR3 totals 14 residues. Germline V gene lookup returns CDR1 SGHVS and CDR2 FQNEAQ. The table came from immunoSEQ multiplex PCR; TCRdb's copy has only in-frame clones and leaves some out. Here the sample spans fewer than 150,000 clones, 87% being singletons. Sequenced input: peripheral blood. V and J are TRBV7-8 and TRBJ1-5, with a weak D call TRBD1 (6 bases). This TCR came from a woman in her 70s with acute or convalescent COVID-19. The CDR3 DNA reads TGTGCCAGCAGCAAGACAGGTAGCAATCAGCCCCAGCATTTT. This translates into CASSKTGSNQPQHF.